Sequencing of this TCR beta chain was carried out in a study of ipilimumab plus nivolumab after autologous stem cell transplantation. Overall study: A median of 8 nivolumab and 5 ipilimumab doses were given.

Germline V gives CDR1 LGHNA, CDR2 YNFKEQ. V was clipped by 1 base and J by 1 base, with 10 bases between them. The CDR3 is 15 residues long. Checkpoint therapy with ipilimumab 1 mg/kg began 14 to 28 days after transplant. The assay was immunoSEQ multiplex PCR, and TCRdb's table has in-frame clones only and misses some. The table records over 80,000 clones, 83% of them present only once. The sample consisted of PBMCs, taken in a trial of ipilimumab plus nivolumab as post-transplant consolidation. This chain links TRBV4-2 with TRBJ1-1; D gene ambiguous. The TCR was taken from a male donor with diffuse large B-cell lymphoma. The CDR3 DNA reads as TGTGCCAGCAGCCAAGCTCAGTCACGGAACACTGAAGCTTTCTTT. Translation: CASSQAQSRNTEAFF.